A selection of T cell receptor beta chains follows, all from one sample in a study of T cell changes during pregnancy in multiple sclerosis. Repertoires were generated with immunoSEQ multiplex PCR, while TCRdb's copy carries only in-frame clones and drops some. The repertoire holds tens of thousands of clones, with 90% to 95% as singletons. The sample here was CD4+ T cells from peripheral blood mononuclear cells, taken in the second trimester of pregnancy. Receptors originate from a female donor with multiple sclerosis, enrolled in a pregnancy study. The CDR3 runs from the conserved cysteine through the conserved F or W. Each record gives: J gene, V gene, CDR3 length, D gene, clone size, CDR3 protein, CDR3 DNA. D genes are given only for firm matches. For some rows the clone size is stated as once, few or many, or as a class when expanded; others skip it.

>TRBJ2-1|TRBV14|15|-|-
CASSQERVIYNEQFF
TGTGCCAGCAGCCAAGAGCGGGTAATATACAATGAGCAGTTCTTC
>TRBJ1-1|TRBV5-4|15|-|-
CASSLAVGVRERAFF
TGTGCCAGCAGCTTGGCTGTCGGGGTAAGGGAAAGAGCTTTCTTT
>TRBJ2-3|TRBV5-4|14|TRBD2|-
CASSPAGITDTQYF
TGTGCCAGCAGCCCAGCGGGAATAACAGATACGCAGTATTTT
>TRBJ2-7|TRBV18|16|TRBD2|-
CASSLTGGGTSYEQYF
TGTGCCAGCTCACTCACGGGGGGTGGCACCTCCTACGAGCAGTACTTC
>TRBJ2-5|TRBV9|16|-|-
CASSVTGRNDLETQYF
TGTGCCAGCAGCGTGACAGGGAGGAATGATTTGGAGACCCAGTACTTC
>TRBJ1-1|TRBV10-2|12|-|-
CASRDKNTEAFF
TGCGCCAGCAGGGACAAGAACACTGAAGCTTTCTTT
>TRBJ2-7|TRBV6-5|15|TRBD2|-
CASSSYLAGRDEQYF
TGTGCCAGCAGTTCTTATCTAGCGGGACGGGACGAGCAGTACTTC
>TRBJ1-2|TRBV28|15|TRBD1|-
CASSTNRGRLDGYTF
TGTGCCAGCAGCACTAACAGGGGGCGCTTGGATGGCTACACCTTC
>TRBJ1-2|TRBV18|14|-|-
CASSPKTQLYGYTF
TGTGCCAGCTCACCAAAAACGCAACTCTATGGCTACACCTTC
>TRBJ1-1|TRBV19|15|TRBD1|-
CASSTGDRRNTEAFF
TGTGCCAGTAGTACCGGGGACAGACGGAACACTGAAGCTTTCTTT
>TRBJ1-3|TRBV11-3|15|-|-
CASSLDGNSGNTIYF
TGTGCCAGCAGCTTAGATGGCAACTCTGGAAACACCATATATTTT
>TRBJ2-3|TRBV6-1|15|-|-
CASSGAGASTDTQYF
TGTGCCAGCAGTGGAGCGGGCGCTAGCACAGATACGCAGTATTTT
>TRBJ2-1|TRBV7-6|16|TRBD2|-
CASSPTRTSGSNEQFF
TGTGCCAGCAGCCCTACCCGGACTAGCGGGAGCAATGAGCAGTTCTTC
>TRBJ2-5|TRBV12-5|15|-|-
CASGPGRTYQETQYF
TGTGCTAGTGGTCCGGGAAGGACCTACCAAGAGACCCAGTACTTC
>TRBJ1-2|TRBV2|13|-|-
CATGEGPNYGYTF
TGTGCCACCGGGGAGGGTCCGAACTATGGCTACACCTTC
>TRBJ1-4|TRBV5-1|13|-|-
CASSLGGNEKLFF
TGCGCCAGCAGCTTGGGCGGGAATGAAAAACTGTTTTTT
>TRBJ2-2|TRBV27|18|-|-
CASSLFSGAEFYTGELFF
TGTGCCAGCAGTTTATTTTCAGGGGCCGAATTCTACACCGGGGAGCTGTTTTTT
>TRBJ2-5|TRBV11-2|15|TRBD2|-
CASSSLAGGRETQYF
TGTGCCAGCAGCTCACTAGCGGGAGGGAGGGAGACCCAGTACTTC
>TRBJ2-3|TRBV5-1|17|TRBD2|-
CASSPGLAGAYTDTQYF
TGCGCCAGCAGCCCGGGACTAGCGGGAGCCTACACAGATACGCAGTATTTT
>TRBJ2-7|TRBV5-1|13|-|-
CASSWGRSNEQYF
TGCGCCAGCAGCTGGGGCCGCAGCAACGAGCAGTACTTC
>TRBJ2-1|TRBV19|15|TRBD1|-
CASRGTGEKGNEQFF
TGTGCCAGTAGGGGGACAGGCGAGAAGGGCAATGAGCAGTTCTTC
>TRBJ2-7|TRBV7-2|11|-|once
CASSLVLEQYF
TGTGCCAGCAGCTTAGTGCTAGAGCAGTACTTC
>TRBJ1-1|TRBV7-6|13|-|-
CASTPTRGTEAFF
TGTGCCAGCACCCCGACCCGAGGCACTGAAGCTTTCTTT
>TRBJ1-1|TRBV6-1|13|TRBD1|-
CASRDRAFTEAFF
TGTGCCAGCAGGGACAGGGCTTTCACTGAAGCTTTCTTT
>TRBJ2-1|TRBV7-9|16|TRBD2|-
CASSIRRTSGRTEQFF
TGTGCCAGCAGCATAAGACGGACTAGCGGGAGGACTGAGCAGTTCTTC
>TRBJ2-3|TRBV5-1|16|TRBD2|-
CASSLDGLAGTDTQYF
TGCGCCAGCAGCTTGGACGGACTAGCGGGAACAGATACGCAGTATTTT